This TCR beta chain was profiled in a study of blood T cells in healthy people across ages. About the study: Template-switching capture recovered about one barcoded beta molecule per two T cells. Study conclusions and caveats: Roughly linear declines in TCR beta diversity per million T cells occurred with age.

With regard to this clonotype: Its antigen is unidentified.

Each donor was a healthy Caucasian individual from Russia, aged roughly 6 to 100. A second PCR, run for about 7 to 11 cycles, used a sample-barcoded 5' primer plus a J-beta primer mix. From the 5' RACE reads, TCRdb called clonotypes with MiXCR, one entry per CDR3 protein. Of 1.5 million to 2 million distinct CDR3 sequences listed, roughly 30% are singletons. Germline CDR1 is SEHNR and CDR2 is FQNEAQ (reference sequence). Trimming cost V 7 bases and J 11 bases, with 17 bases left between them. This CDR3 is 12 amino acids long. This chain uses TRBV7-9 with TRBJ2-5, with D hard to call. This clonotype was sampled from a woman aged 30 to 39 in good health. The material sequenced was blood. The CDR3 reads CASTQTIDEQYF. CDR3 in DNA: TGTGCCAGCACCCAAACTATCGATGAGCAGTACTTC.